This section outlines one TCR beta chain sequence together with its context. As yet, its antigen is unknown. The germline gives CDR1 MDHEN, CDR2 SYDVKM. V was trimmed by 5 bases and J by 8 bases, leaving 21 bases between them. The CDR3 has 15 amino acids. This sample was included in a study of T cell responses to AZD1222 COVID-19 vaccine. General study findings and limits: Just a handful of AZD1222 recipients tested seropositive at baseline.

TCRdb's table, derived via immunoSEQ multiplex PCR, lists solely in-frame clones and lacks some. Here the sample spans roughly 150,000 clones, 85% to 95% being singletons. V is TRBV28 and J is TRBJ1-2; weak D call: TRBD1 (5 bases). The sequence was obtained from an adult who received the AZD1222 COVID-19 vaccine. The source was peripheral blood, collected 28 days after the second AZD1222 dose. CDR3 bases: TGTGCCAGCAGTCTACCTACGGGACTGGCGAGCGGCTACACCTTC. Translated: CASSLPTGLASGYTF.